The clone carrying this TCR beta chain came up a few times. This entry belongs to a study of T cells in localized non-small cell lung cancer. The table came from immunoSEQ multiplex PCR; TCRdb's copy has only in-frame clones and leaves some out. The repertoire includes 1,500 or so clones, roughly 21% of them detected once, and 9% to 15% sits in the top ten. Germline CDR1 reads LNHDA; CDR2 reads SQIVND (reference sequence). CDR3 length: 16 residues. Trimming shortened V by 2 bases and J by 4 bases, and 17 bases separated the two germline ends. This chain uses TRBV19 with TRBJ1-1, with D perhaps TRBD1 (5 bases). The TCR was taken from a male donor aged 60 or over with stage I lung adenocarcinoma. The sample here was lung tumor tissue, taken before any cancer treatment. CDR3 protein: CASSINPGAGGTEAFF. For the CDR3, the DNA is TGTGCCAGTAGTATAAACCCCGGGGCTGGGGGCACTGAAGCTTTCTTT.